The subject of this entry is one TCR beta chain. TCRdb reprocessed the RT-PCR reads via MiXCR and lists one record per CDR3 protein. The data show approximately 160,000 distinct CDR3 sequences, approximately 30% seen once. These data originate in a study of patients and donors after allogeneic stem cell transplantation. The CDR3 totals 14 residues. V shed 6 bases and J shed 3 bases, with 12 bases lying between them. The specimen sequenced was blood, either unsorted or a sorted T cell fraction (not recorded which). The receptor comes from a human donor who was either an allogeneic HSCT recipient or a stem cell or donor lymphocyte infusion donor (not recorded which). It is not recorded whose cells these are; they may come from a transplant donor. The rearrangement links TRBV12-3 or TRBV12-4 to TRBJ2-1; D is perhaps TRBD1 (5 bases). CDR3 in amino acids: CASSPWGIYNEQFF. In nucleotides, the CDR3 is TGTGCCAGCAGCCCTTGGGGCATCTACAATGAGCAGTTCTTC.